This T cell receptor beta chain is drawn from a study of control samples from healthy donors and cancer patients. Germline lookup yields CDR1 SQVTM and CDR2 ANQGSEA. The length of the CDR3 is 12 residues. Sequencing was performed with immunoSEQ multiplex PCR; in TCRdb, only in-frame clones are kept and a portion is missing. Here the sample spans 130,000 or so clones, approximately 90% being singletons. This TCR was recovered from a man aged 30-40 years in good health. Sequences were obtained from blood. This rearrangement joins TRBV29-1 to TRBJ2-2; D might be TRBD2 (5 bases). The CDR3 bases are TGCACCGGAGGATGGAACACCGGGGAGCTGTTTTTT. Its protein is CTGGWNTGELFF.